These T cell receptor beta chains were read from a single sample in a study of shared clonotypes between healthy human individuals. Assay used: immunoSEQ multiplex PCR; TCRdb lists only in-frame clones, some missing. Seen here are some 1,400,000 clones, around 97% observed once, and the top ten hold 1.2%. Sequencing was performed on naive CD4+ T cells sorted from blood. These receptors were obtained from a man younger than 40 in good health. Each CDR3 is given with its conserved first and last residue. D genes are given only for firm matches. Only part of the rows carry a size: once, few, many, or a class if the clone is expanded.

d_gene: .; v_gene: TRBV11-2; abundance: .; j_gene: TRBJ2-1; CDR3aa: CASSLYWGNEQFF; CDR3nt: TGTGCCAGCAGCTTATACTGGGGCAATGAGCAGTTCTTC
d_gene: .; v_gene: TRBV7-9; abundance: .; j_gene: TRBJ2-1; CDR3aa: CASKPQRTAYNEQFF; CDR3nt: TGTGCCAGCAAACCCCAGCGGACGGCCTACAATGAGCAGTTCTTC
d_gene: TRBD1; v_gene: TRBV11-2; abundance: .; j_gene: TRBJ1-4; CDR3aa: CASSVGTVPTNEKLFF; CDR3nt: TGTGCCAGCAGCGTGGGGACAGTCCCAACTAATGAAAAACTGTTTTTT
d_gene: TRBD1; v_gene: TRBV7-9; abundance: .; j_gene: TRBJ2-6; CDR3aa: CASSLRTGTGREGANVLTF; CDR3nt: TGTGCCAGCAGCTTACGTACCGGGACAGGGAGAGAAGGGGCCAACGTCCTGACTTTC
d_gene: .; v_gene: TRBV9; abundance: .; j_gene: TRBJ1-2; CDR3aa: CASSEGGSDGYTF; CDR3nt: TGTGCCAGCAGTGAAGGGGGGAGTGATGGCTACACCTTC
d_gene: TRBD1; v_gene: TRBV7-7; abundance: .; j_gene: TRBJ2-7; CDR3aa: CASSPGQGYYEQYF; CDR3nt: TGTGCTAGCAGCCCTGGACAGGGGTACTACGAGCAGTACTTC
d_gene: .; v_gene: TRBV2; abundance: .; j_gene: TRBJ2-1; CDR3aa: CASRPLPSYNEQFF; CDR3nt: TGTGCCAGCAGACCACTACCCTCATACAATGAGCAGTTCTTC
d_gene: .; v_gene: TRBV5-1; abundance: .; j_gene: TRBJ2-7; CDR3aa: CASSLAPNPGSATPSYEQYF; CDR3nt: TGCGCCAGCAGCTTGGCGCCCAACCCGGGTAGCGCAACCCCATCCTACGAGCAGTACTTC
d_gene: .; v_gene: TRBV18; abundance: .; j_gene: TRBJ2-5; CDR3aa: CASFREGWETQYF; CDR3nt: TGTGCCAGCTTCAGAGAGGGATGGGAGACCCAGTACTTC
d_gene: .; v_gene: TRBV5-4; abundance: .; j_gene: TRBJ2-7; CDR3aa: CASSLETYSYEQYF; CDR3nt: TGTGCCAGCAGCTTAGAAACCTACAGCTACGAGCAGTACTTC
d_gene: TRBD2; v_gene: TRBV7-2; abundance: .; j_gene: TRBJ2-7; CDR3aa: CASSRSGRRYEQYF; CDR3nt: TGTGCCAGCAGCCGTAGCGGGAGAAGGTACGAGCAGTACTTC
d_gene: TRBD1; v_gene: TRBV10-1; abundance: once; j_gene: TRBJ2-3; CDR3aa: CASSESGQGASTDTQYF; CDR3nt: TGCGCCAGCAGTGAGTCAGGACAGGGGGCAAGCACAGATACGCAGTATTTT
d_gene: .; v_gene: TRBV7-2; abundance: few; j_gene: TRBJ2-3; CDR3aa: CASSLQQGSTQYF; CDR3nt: TGTGCCAGCAGCCTTCAACAGGGAAGTACGCAGTATTTT
d_gene: .; v_gene: TRBV5-1; abundance: .; j_gene: TRBJ1-2; CDR3aa: CASSFGQGRFYGYTF; CDR3nt: TGCGCCAGCAGCTTCGGCCAGGGGAGGTTCTATGGCTACACCTTC
d_gene: .; v_gene: TRBV19; abundance: .; j_gene: TRBJ2-2; CDR3aa: CASSITGGAGELFF; CDR3nt: TGTGCCAGTAGTATTACAGGGGGGGCCGGGGAGCTGTTTTTT
d_gene: .; v_gene: TRBV15; abundance: .; j_gene: TRBJ2-3; CDR3aa: CATSRVTGTDTQYF; CDR3nt: TGTGCCACCAGCAGAGTAACTGGGACAGATACGCAGTATTTT
d_gene: .; v_gene: TRBV5-5; abundance: .; j_gene: TRBJ2-7; CDR3aa: CASSWGASGGVSYEQYF; CDR3nt: TGTGCCAGCAGTTGGGGAGCCTCCGGGGGCGTCTCCTACGAGCAGTACTTC
d_gene: TRBD1; v_gene: TRBV19; abundance: .; j_gene: TRBJ1-5; CDR3aa: CASSPTGGNQPQHF; CDR3nt: TGTGCCAGTAGCCCGACAGGGGGCAATCAGCCCCAGCATTTT
d_gene: TRBD2; v_gene: TRBV7-2; abundance: .; j_gene: TRBJ2-1; CDR3aa: CASSPKGGLAGVNEQFF; CDR3nt: TGTGCCAGCAGCCCAAAAGGGGGACTAGCGGGAGTCAATGAGCAGTTCTTC
d_gene: TRBD1; v_gene: TRBV2; abundance: .; j_gene: TRBJ2-4; CDR3aa: CASSGAQGDTKNIQYF; CDR3nt: TGTGCCAGCAGTGGAGCACAGGGGGATACCAAAAACATTCAGTACTTC
d_gene: .; v_gene: TRBV2; abundance: .; j_gene: TRBJ2-7; CDR3aa: CASSDSPARYF; CDR3nt: TGTGCCAGCAGTGACTCGCCAGCGCGATACTTC
d_gene: TRBD1; v_gene: TRBV5-5; abundance: .; j_gene: TRBJ2-7; CDR3aa: CASSDGQGFSYEQYF; CDR3nt: TGTGCCAGCAGCGATGGACAGGGCTTCTCCTACGAGCAGTACTTC
d_gene: .; v_gene: TRBV11-2; abundance: once; j_gene: TRBJ1-1; CDR3aa: CASSLSPNTEAFF; CDR3nt: TGTGCCAGCAGCTTATCCCCGAACACTGAAGCTTTCTTT
d_gene: .; v_gene: TRBV2; abundance: .; j_gene: TRBJ2-6; CDR3aa: CASSEALGGGSGANVLTF; CDR3nt: TGTGCCAGCAGTGAAGCGCTGGGGGGCGGCTCTGGGGCCAACGTCCTGACTTTC